The following is a T cell receptor beta chain sequence with its context. Its specificity is unknown. The sample is drawn from a study of cytomegalovirus exposure and HLA in healthy donors. Study-level background: Earlier findings included some 120 million unique TCR beta sequences obtained from about 179 million T cells.

Both 60 Vbeta primers and 13 Jbeta primers went into the PCR. Here immunoSEQ multiplex PCR was the method, and the copy in TCRdb shows in-frame clones only, minus some. The sample carries 100,000 to 150,000 clones, roughly 80% recorded once. Study findings and constraints: Roughly uniform sequencing depth across donors was assumed, possibly incorrectly. Sequencing artifact likely explains a cluster of highly shared sequence variants. Cytomegalovirus-associated status was assigned to some 180 TCR beta chains.

The germline gives CDR1 SGHTA, CDR2 FQGNSA. V shed 2 bases, J shed 10 bases, and the junction held 10 bases outside the gene matches. This CDR3 contains 17 residues. The sequencing sample was made of PBMCs. The V gene is TRBV7-2, the J gene TRBJ1-6; TRBD1 matches 11 bases. The receptor's source is a woman in her thirties or forties in good health and CMV-seropositive. In DNA form, the CDR3 reads TGTGCCAGCAGCTTAAGGACAGGGGGCGTCTTAAAGTCACCCCTCCACTTT. Its protein is CASSLRTGGVLKSPLHF.